Listed below are T cell receptor beta chains from one sample, sequenced in a study of naive and memory T cell subsets. TCRdb reprocessed the UMI-ligation and nested PCR reads with MiXCR, giving one entry per CDR3 protein. Among 120,000 to 150,000 distinct CDR3 sequences listed, about 18% were seen once. Sequencing was done on a sample of naive CD4+ T cells from blood. All receptors come from a human donor in good health. Each CDR3 is given with its conserved first and last residue. Fields, in order: J gene, clone size, CDR3 length, V gene, D gene, CDR3 DNA, CDR3 protein. The D gene is left open where the match is weak. Clone sizes are given selectively: once, few, many, or a class where the clone is expanded.

TRBJ2-2 few 15 TRBV6-5 TRBD2 TGTGCCAGCACACTCAGGACTAGCGGGACCGGGGAGCTGTTTTTT CASTLRTSGTGELFF
TRBJ1-3 few 18 TRBV4-1 TRBD1 TGCGCCAGCAGCCCAAGGGGGCTGACCGCTTCCTCTGGAAACACCATATATTTT CASSPRGLTASSGNTIYF
TRBJ1-4 - 16 TRBV5-4 TRBD1 TGTGCCAGCAGCCCGGGACAGGGTCTCTCGGAGGAAAAACTGTTTTTT CASSPGQGLSEEKLFF
TRBJ2-7 - 18 TRBV19 TRBD2 TGTGCCAGTAGCACTTGGCGGAGAGCGGGGGAGTGGGGCTACGAGCAGTACTTC CASSTWRRAGEWGYEQYF
TRBJ1-1 - 14 TRBV20-1 - TGCAGTGCTAGAGAAGCTGGCAGGAACACTGAAGCTTTCTTT CSAREAGRNTEAFF
TRBJ1-2 - 13 TRBV12-3/TRBV12-4 - TGTGCCAGCAGTTTAGTGGAGGGTAGTGGCTACACCTTC CASSLVEGSGYTF
TRBJ2-2 - 15 TRBV11-2 TRBD2 TGTGCCAGCAGTTCCTTTAGCGGGAGTACCGGGGAGCTGTTTTTT CASSSFSGSTGELFF
TRBJ2-1 few 13 TRBV7-7 - TGTGCCAGCAGCTTGGCCGCCGGGGATTTACAGTTCTTC CASSLAAGDLQFF
TRBJ2-2 many 14 TRBV12-3/TRBV12-4 TRBD2 TGTGCCAGCAGGAAGCGGGAGGGAGGCGGGGAGCTGTTTTTT CASRKREGGGELFF
TRBJ2-7 - 13 TRBV11-2 TRBD1 TGTGCCAGCAGTTGGGACAGGGGATCCGAGCAGTACTTC CASSWDRGSEQYF
TRBJ2-3 few 14 TRBV2 - TGTGCCAGCAGGGGGCCGCTACCCACAGATACGCAGTATTTT CASRGPLPTDTQYF
TRBJ1-2 few 14 TRBV6-6 - TGTGCCAGCAGTCCGGACCGGGACAACTATGGCTACACCTTC CASSPDRDNYGYTF
TRBJ2-7 - 14 TRBV15 TRBD1 TGTGCCACCAGCACCGGGACAGGGCCCTACGAGCAGTACTTC CATSTGTGPYEQYF
TRBJ2-4 many 17 TRBV2 - TGTGCCAGCAGTGAATTACACAAGAGCTTAGCCAAAAACATTCAGTACTTC CASSELHKSLAKNIQYF
TRBJ2-5 few 12 TRBV3-1 - TGTGCCAGCAGCCAAGATAGTAGGACCCTACACTTC CASSQDSRTLHF
TRBJ1-5 few 13 TRBV6-5 - TGTGCCAGCAGGTGGGACTCTAATCAGCCCCAGCATTTT CASRWDSNQPQHF
TRBJ2-5 many 11 TRBV28 - TGTGCCAGCACGCGACAAGAGACCCAGTACTTC CASTRQETQYF
TRBJ2-5 few 16 TRBV4-1 TRBD2 TGCGCCAGCAGCCAAGAACGACTAGCGGGGGAAGAGACCCAGTACTTC CASSQERLAGEETQYF
TRBJ1-1 - 13 TRBV7-8 - TGTGCCAGCACCATGGCCCAGGGAACTGAAGCTTTCTTT CASTMAQGTEAFF
TRBJ2-1 - 15 TRBV28 - TGTGCCAGCAGTACCTCAGGGGCCTCCTACAATGAGCAGTTCTTC CASSTSGASYNEQFF
TRBJ1-1 - 13 TRBV11-2 - TGTGCCAGCAGCTCCTACAGGGACACTGAAGCTTTCTTT CASSSYRDTEAFF
TRBJ2-2 few 16 TRBV7-2 - TGTGCCAGCAGTCAGGGGGCGGGAGGAAACACCGGGGAGCTGTTTTTT CASSQGAGGNTGELFF
TRBJ2-7 - 13 TRBV5-1 TRBD1 TGCGCCAGCAGCCGCCGGGACAGCTACGAGCAGTACTTC CASSRRDSYEQYF
TRBJ2-5 few 12 TRBV6-2/TRBV6-3 - TGTGCCAGCAGTTCTCCGGCCGGGACCCAGTACTTC CASSSPAGTQYF
TRBJ2-7 many 14 TRBV5-1 TRBD2 TGCGCCAGCAGCTCTGCTGGGACTAGCTTCGAGCAGTACTTC CASSSAGTSFEQYF
TRBJ2-3 few 16 TRBV12-3/TRBV12-4 - TGTGCCAGCAGTCCGCCCGGACTCGACACAACAGATACGCAGTATTTT CASSPPGLDTTDTQYF
TRBJ2-3 - 16 TRBV7-8 - TGTGCCAGCACCGAGATGAGGAACCCAAGCGCAGATACGCAGTATTTT CASTEMRNPSADTQYF
TRBJ2-1 many 16 TRBV7-9 TRBD2 TGTGCCAGCAGCTTAGGGGCGGGAGGGCCTTATAATGAGCAGTTCTTC CASSLGAGGPYNEQFF
TRBJ1-4 - 15 TRBV2 - TGTGCCAGCAGTGGCAACGGGATGCTAAATGAAAAACTGTTTTTT CASSGNGMLNEKLFF
TRBJ2-3 few 17 TRBV29-1 TRBD1 TGCAGCGTTGAAATCTATCCGGGACAGGGGATCCCAGATACGCAGTATTTT CSVEIYPGQGIPDTQYF